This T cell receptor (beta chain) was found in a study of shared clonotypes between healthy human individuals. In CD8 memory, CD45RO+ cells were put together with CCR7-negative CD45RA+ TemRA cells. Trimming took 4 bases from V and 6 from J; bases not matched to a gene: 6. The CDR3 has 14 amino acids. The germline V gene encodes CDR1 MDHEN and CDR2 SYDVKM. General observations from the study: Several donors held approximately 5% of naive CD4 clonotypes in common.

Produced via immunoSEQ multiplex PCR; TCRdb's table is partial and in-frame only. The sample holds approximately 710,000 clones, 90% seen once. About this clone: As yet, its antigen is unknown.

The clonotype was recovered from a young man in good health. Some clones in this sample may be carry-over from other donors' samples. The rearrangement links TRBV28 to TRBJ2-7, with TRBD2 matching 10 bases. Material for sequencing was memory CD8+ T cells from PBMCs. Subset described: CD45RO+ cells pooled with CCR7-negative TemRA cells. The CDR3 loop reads CASSSELAGREQYF. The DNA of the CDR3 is TGTGCCAGCAGTTCGGAACTAGCGGGACGCGAGCAGTACTTC.